The 27 T cell receptor beta chains below all came from one sample that was sequenced in a study of blood T cell repertoires in COVID-19. Assay: immunoSEQ multiplex PCR; the TCRdb copy retains only in-frame clones and omits some. Of about 100,000 clones listed, 65% to 85% were seen once; the top ten hold roughly 2%. Sequencing input: peripheral blood. All receptors derive from a man in his 70s with active or convalescent COVID-19.

The rearrangement joins TRBV5-1 to TRBJ2-7; 11 nucleotides line up with TRBD1. V shed 4 bases, J shed 3 bases, and the junction held 3 bases outside the gene matches. The CDR3 has 14 residues. CDR1 and CDR2 from the germline V gene are SGHRS and YFSETQ. The CDR3 here is CASSPGTGGYEQYF. CDR3 nucleotide sequence: TGCGCCAGCAGCCCCGGGACAGGGGGCTACGAGCAGTACTTC.

The gene calls are TRBV5-1 and TRBJ2-2; 8 positions match TRBD2. In germline, CDR1 is SGHRS, CDR2 YFSETQ. The CDR3 contains 17 residues. The V gene end was trimmed by 0 bases and the J gene end by 6 bases; junction bases not matched to a gene: 10. The CDR3 loop is CASSLVLSGGPPGELFF. The DNA for the CDR3 is TGCGCCAGCAGCTTGGTTTTATCGGGGGGGCCGCCCGGGGAGCTGTTTTTT.

The chain uses TRBV4-1 and TRBJ1-5, with TRBD1 matching 7 bases. J gave up 4 bases and V 0 bases, and 3 bases lay outside the gene matches. Germline CDR1 and CDR2: MGHRA and YSYEKL. The CDR3 is 15 amino acids. CDR3 DNA: TGCGCCAGCAGCCAAGATTGGGACAGAAATCAGCCCCAGCATTTT. Translation: CASSQDWDRNQPQHF.

This chain uses TRBV7-9 with TRBJ2-7; TRBD1 matches 10 bases. The CDR3 is made up of 15 amino acids. The ends lost 5 bases at V and 2 bases at J; junction bases unmatched: 6. CDR1 is SEHNR, CDR2 FQNEAQ, per germline (reference sequence). The CDR3 is CASSKRGTGAYEQYF. The CDR3 DNA sequence: TGTGCCAGCAGCAAGAGGGGGACAGGGGCCTACGAGCAGTACTTC.

The chain links TRBV10-3 to TRBJ2-1; possible D gene TRBD1, 6 bases. V lost 8 bases to trimming and J lost 4 bases, with 15 bases between them. The CDR3 contains 14 residues. Germline lookup yields CDR1 ENHRY and CDR2 SYGVKD. In nucleotides, the CDR3 is TGTGCCATCGGCCAGGACAGCGGATACAATGAGCAGTTCTTC. This translates into CAIGQDSGYNEQFF.

CDR3 DNA: TGTGCCAGCAGCTCTAGCGGGGGGCTCTACGAGCAGTACTTC. Protein: CASSSSGGLYEQYF. This chain joins TRBV11-2 and TRBJ2-7; TRBD2 aligns across 11 bases. Germline V gives CDR1 SGHAT, CDR2 FQNNGV. The CDR3 runs 14 residues. The trim removed 4 bases at V and 3 bases at J, leaving 2 bases unmatched.

The table lists this clone with a count of one. This chain links TRBV24-1 with TRBJ2-1, with D tentatively TRBD2 (5 bases). V was clipped by 5 bases and J by 7 bases, with 8 bases between them. CDR3 length equals 12 residues. Germline loops: CDR1 KGHDR, CDR2 SFDVKD. In nucleotides, the CDR3 is TGTGCCACCAGTGGCGGGTTTAATGAGCAGTTCTTC. As protein: CATSGGFNEQFF.

V gene TRBV10-3 combines with J gene TRBJ2-3; 7 bases are shared with TRBD1. Germline V CDR1 and CDR2: ENHRY, SYGVKD. V lost 4 bases to trimming and J lost 4 bases; unmatched junction nucleotides: 11. The CDR3 totals 16 residues. The CDR3 loop reads CAISGTQQGRSDTQYF. In nucleotides, the CDR3 is TGTGCCATCAGTGGAACCCAACAGGGGCGGTCAGATACGCAGTATTTT.

The rearrangement joins TRBV18 to TRBJ2-7, with D maybe TRBD2 (6 bases). Germline V gives CDR1 KGHSH, CDR2 LQKENI. Trimming pared 0 bases from V and 3 bases from J, leaving 9 bases between. The CDR3 totals 14 residues. CDR3 residues: CASSPPEGSYEQYF. The CDR3 DNA is TGTGCCAGCTCACCACCGGAGGGTAGCTACGAGCAGTACTTC. Full variable domain (remainder filled in from reference TRBV18 and TRBJ2-7): NAGVMQNPRHLVRRRGQEARLRCSPMKGHSHVYWYRQLPEEGLKFMVYLQKENIIDESGMPKERFSAEFPKEGPSILRIQQVVRGDSAAYFCASSPPEGSYEQYFGPGTRLTVT.

The chain couples TRBV18 to TRBJ2-5, with 7 bases aligning to TRBD1. The J segment lost 4 bases and the V segment lost 4 bases, leaving 3 bases of the junction unmatched. Germline loops: CDR1 KGHSH, CDR2 LQKENI. The CDR3 covers 13 residues. The CDR3 loop is CASSQDRLETQYF. DNA for the CDR3: TGTGCCAGCTCACAGGACAGGTTAGAGACCCAGTACTTC.

With regard to this clone: Other DNA sequences in this sample translate to the same CDR3. The rearrangement joins TRBV5-6 to TRBJ1-2; 7 nucleotides line up with TRBD1. The V segment lost 2 bases and the J segment 5 bases; nucleotides outside the gene matches: 6. The CDR3 has 14 residues. Germline lookup yields CDR1 SGHDT and CDR2 YYEEEE. The CDR3 sequence: CASSFSGTAYGYTF. CDR3 nucleotide sequence: TGTGCCAGCAGCTTCTCCGGGACAGCGTATGGCTACACCTTC.

The chain combines TRBV5-1 with TRBJ2-7, with D possibly being TRBD1 (6 bases). Germline CDR1 SGHRS, CDR2 YFSETQ. CDR3 length: 12 amino acids. V gave up 6 bases and J gave up 6 bases, with 13 bases separating them. The CDR3 DNA reads as TGCGCCAGCAACCTACAGGGATCCGAGCAGTACTTC. Protein product: CASNLQGSEQYF.

Only a few counts were recorded for this clone. The rearrangement uses TRBV7-9 and TRBJ1-1; 12 bases map to TRBD1. CDR3 length equals 16 residues. Germline CDR1 is SEHNR and CDR2 is FQNEAQ (reference sequence). The ends lost 3 bases at V and 4 bases at J; junction bases unmatched: 6. CDR3 amino acids: CASSLGQGAQSTEAFF. The CDR3 DNA reads TGTGCCAGCAGCTTGGGACAGGGGGCTCAGAGCACTGAAGCTTTCTTT.

V is TRBV5-1 and J is TRBJ1-2; D might be TRBD1 (6 bases). Trimming removed 4 bases at V and 0 bases at J, with 16 bases between. Germline lookup yields CDR1 SGHRS and CDR2 YFSETQ. The CDR3 totals 16 residues. The DNA of the CDR3 is TGCGCCAGCAGCCTGTTAATTGGACAGACTAACTATGGCTACACCTTC. This codes for CASSLLIGQTNYGYTF.

This rearrangement joins TRBV7-8 to TRBJ2-2; 7 nucleotides match TRBD1. V was pared by 1 base and J by 3 bases, with 5 bases of the junction left unmatched. The CDR3 covers 16 residues. The V gene's germline CDR1 is SGHVS and CDR2 FQNEAQ. CDR3: CASSLENRGYTGELFF. The CDR3 DNA reads TGTGCCAGCAGCTTAGAGAACAGGGGATACACCGGGGAGCTGTTTTTT.

The chain couples TRBV19 to TRBJ1-5; TRBD1 agrees at 7 bases. Germline V lookup: CDR1 LNHDA, CDR2 SQIVND (reference sequence). There are 13 residues in the CDR3. With V trimmed by 6 bases and J by 7 bases, 6 bases remained unmatched. The chain's CDR3 is CASRLGGGQPQHF. In DNA form, the CDR3 reads TGTGCCAGTAGACTAGGGGGCGGGCAGCCCCAGCATTTT.

The rearrangement uses TRBV18 and TRBJ1-5; TRBD1 aligns across 7 bases. The CDR3 has 14 residues. The germline gives CDR1 KGHSH, CDR2 LQKENI. J was trimmed by 3 bases and V by 4 bases; bases with no gene match: 3. The CDR3, as DNA: TGTGCCAGCTCACAAGGGACAGACAATCAGCCCCAGCATTTT. It is translated as CASSQGTDNQPQHF.

The rearrangement joins TRBV4-2 to TRBJ1-3; a possible D gene is TRBD1 (5 bases). V was trimmed by 0 bases and J by 0 bases, leaving 6 bases between them. This CDR3 has 15 amino acids. Germline values: CDR1 LGHNA, CDR2 YNFKEQ. The CDR3 nucleotides are TGTGCCAGCAGCCAAGACGACAGCTCTGGAAACACCATATATTTT. Its protein product is CASSQDDSSGNTIYF.

This clone has a single count. Other DNA sequences in the sample encode the same CDR3. This chain joins TRBV9 and TRBJ2-7; the match to TRBD1 covers 7 bases. With 0 bases clipped from V and 3 bases from J, the junction kept 6 bases outside the gene matches. The CDR3 has 15 residues. Germline V gene lookup returns CDR1 SGDLS and CDR2 YYNGEE. The CDR3 region has the DNA TGTGCCAGCAGCGTAGGGACAGGTGGGTTCTACGAGCAGTACTTC. Amino acids: CASSVGTGGFYEQYF.

The chain links TRBV9 to TRBJ2-3; 8 nucleotides align to TRBD1. This CDR3 has 15 amino acids. The V segment lost 3 bases and the J segment 4 bases; nucleotides outside the gene matches: 7. Germline V gene data show CDR1 as SGDLS and CDR2 as YYNGEE. In nucleotides, the CDR3 is TGTGCCAGCAGCGGGGACAGGTGGAGCCCAGATACGCAGTATTTT. Protein product: CASSGDRWSPDTQYF.

The rearrangement links TRBV28 to TRBJ1-4, with D maybe TRBD1 (6 bases). The CDR3 totals 19 residues. The germline V gene has CDR1 MDHEN and CDR2 SYDVKM. V lost 2 bases and J lost 0, with 19 bases in between. CDR3 bases: TGTGCCAGCAGTTTACGCCGGGACACCGGATTTGCAACTAATGAAAAACTGTTTTTT. It codes for CASSLRRDTGFATNEKLFF.

The rearrangement joins TRBV7-6 to TRBJ2-3; no definite D call. The CDR3 is made up of 13 amino acids. The ends were cut back, 8 bases at V and 2 bases at J, with 11 bases in the middle. The germline CDR1 and CDR2 sequences are SGHVS and FNYEAQ. CDR3 amino acids: CASVPGATDTQYF. The CDR3 nucleotides read TGTGCCAGCGTGCCCGGAGCCACAGATACGCAGTATTTT.

The chain joins TRBV4-1 to TRBJ1-4, with D uncertain. V shed 5 bases and J shed 0 bases, with 10 bases lying between them. Germline V lookup: CDR1 MGHRA, CDR2 YSYEKL. The length of the CDR3 is 15 residues. The CDR3 sequence is CASSDLEATNEKLFF. The CDR3 DNA reads TGCGCCAGCAGCGACCTTGAGGCAACTAATGAAAAACTGTTTTTT.

The chain joins TRBV2 to TRBJ1-4; possible D gene TRBD1, 5 bases. V lost 8 bases to trimming and J lost 6 bases, with 16 bases between them. The CDR3 is made up of 14 amino acids. From germline, CDR1 is SNHLY and CDR2 FYNNEI. The CDR3 protein is CASAGRIRDEKLFF. For the CDR3, the DNA is TGTGCCAGCGCAGGGAGGATCAGGGATGAAAAACTGTTTTTT.

V and J are TRBV6-1 and TRBJ1-4; no clear D. With 8 bases removed from V and 3 bases from J, the gap between germline ends came to 10 bases. This CDR3 contains 13 residues. Germline V gene lookup returns CDR1 MNHNS and CDR2 SASEGT. The CDR3 protein is CASERSSNEKLFF. The DNA of the CDR3 is TGTGCCAGCGAGCGTAGTTCTAATGAAAAACTGTTTTTT.

This chain joins TRBV5-1 and TRBJ2-2, with D perhaps TRBD2 (5 bases). V was pared by 3 bases and J by 8 bases, with 23 bases between. This CDR3 contains 17 residues. Germline CDR1 reads SGHRS; CDR2 reads YFSETQ. Here the CDR3 reads CASSSLGGGSSPGELFF. The DNA for the CDR3 is TGCGCCAGCAGCTCCCTAGGCGGCGGGTCATCCCCGGGGGAGCTGTTTTTT.

Here the CDR3 reads CAISPDINYGYTF. CDR3 nucleotide sequence: TGTGCCATCAGCCCGGACATAAACTATGGCTACACCTTC. The chain recombines TRBV10-3 with TRBJ1-2, with D possibly being TRBD1 (5 bases). CDR3 length equals 13 residues. CDR1 is ENHRY, CDR2 SYGVKD, per germline. Deletions cut 6 bases from V and 2 bases from J, with 10 bases between.